The T cell receptor (beta chain) described here comes from a study of blood T cell repertoires in COVID-19. About the study: Specimens from acute and convalescent COVID-19 originated in the United States, Italy and Spain.

Method: immunoSEQ multiplex PCR; TCRdb's copy keeps in-frame clones and lacks some. The table has about 210,000 clones, around 92% seen once. The receptor was isolated from a man aged 25-45 years with acute or convalescent COVID-19. Sequencing was done on a sample of peripheral blood.

The CDR3, as DNA: TGTGCCAGTACCATGTCCAGCTCGGGCTCTGGAAACACCATATATTTT. Translation: CASTMSSSGSGNTIYF. This sequence joins TRBV19 and TRBJ1-3; D not certain. Between the trimmed V and J ends, which lost 7 bases and 0 bases, there was a span of 16 bases. The CDR3 consists of 16 residues. CDR1 and CDR2 from the germline V gene are LNHDA and SQIVND (reference sequence).